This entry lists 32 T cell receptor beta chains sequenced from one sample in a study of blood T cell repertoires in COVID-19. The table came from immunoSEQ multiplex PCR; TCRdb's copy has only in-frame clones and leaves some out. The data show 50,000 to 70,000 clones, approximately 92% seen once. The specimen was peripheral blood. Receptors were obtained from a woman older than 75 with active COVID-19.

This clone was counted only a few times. The CDR3 bases are TGTGCCAGCAGCTCCGGAGCATATGGCTACACCTTC. Translation gives CASSSGAYGYTF. This chain links TRBV7-6 with TRBJ1-2; D unclear. This CDR3 has 12 amino acids. Germline V gene data show CDR1 as SGHVS and CDR2 as FNYEAQ. V was pared by 4 bases and J by 5 bases, with 8 bases between.

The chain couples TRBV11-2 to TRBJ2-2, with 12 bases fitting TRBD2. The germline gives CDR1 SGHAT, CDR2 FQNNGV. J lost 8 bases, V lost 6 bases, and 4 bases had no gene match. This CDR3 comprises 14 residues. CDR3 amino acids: CASSLAGGSGELFF. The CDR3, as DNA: TGTGCCAGCAGTCTAGCGGGAGGGTCAGGGGAGCTGTTTTTT. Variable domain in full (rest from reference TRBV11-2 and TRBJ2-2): EAGVAQSPRYKIIEKRQSVAFWCNPISGHATLYWYQQILGQGPKLLIQFQNNGVVDDSQLPKDRFSAERLKGVDSTLKIQPAKLEDSAVYLCASSLAGGSGELFFGEGSRLTVL.

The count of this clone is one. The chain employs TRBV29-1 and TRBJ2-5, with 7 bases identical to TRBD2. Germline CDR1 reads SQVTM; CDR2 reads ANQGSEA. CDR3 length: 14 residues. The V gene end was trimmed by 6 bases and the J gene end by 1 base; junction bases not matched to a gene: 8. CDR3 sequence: CSVKRGGGQETQYF. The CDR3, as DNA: TGCAGCGTAAAAAGGGGCGGGGGCCAAGAGACCCAGTACTTC.

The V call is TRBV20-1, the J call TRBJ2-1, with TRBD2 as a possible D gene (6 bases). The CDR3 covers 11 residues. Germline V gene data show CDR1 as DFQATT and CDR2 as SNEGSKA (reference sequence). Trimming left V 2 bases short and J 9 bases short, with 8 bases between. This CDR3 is CSARTSLEQFF. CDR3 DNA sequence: TGCAGTGCTAGAACTAGCCTTGAGCAGTTCTTC.

CDR3 nucleotides: TGTGCCAGCAGCTTGAGTATGGGACTAGAGGCAGATACGCAGTATTTT. Translating gives CASSLSMGLEADTQYF. This chain connects TRBV5-4 to TRBJ2-3, with 8 bases that match TRBD2. Germline V gene sequence: CDR1 SGHNT, CDR2 YYREEE (reference sequence). Unmatched junction bases numbered 8, after V lost 1 base and J lost 4 bases. The CDR3 runs 16 residues. Combining the CDR3 with reference TRBV5-4 and TRBJ2-3 gives the whole variable domain ETGVTQSPTHLIKTRGQQVTLRCSSQSGHNTVSWYQQALGQGPQFIFQYYREEENGRGNFPPRFSGLQFPNYSSELNVNALELDDSALYLCASSLSMGLEADTQYFGPGTRLTVL.

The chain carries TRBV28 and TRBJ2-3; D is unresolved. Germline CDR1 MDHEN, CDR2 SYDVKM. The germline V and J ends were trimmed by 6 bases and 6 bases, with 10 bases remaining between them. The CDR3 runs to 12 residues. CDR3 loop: CASSPTADTQYF. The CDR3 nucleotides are TGTGCCAGCAGCCCAACTGCGGATACGCAGTATTTT.

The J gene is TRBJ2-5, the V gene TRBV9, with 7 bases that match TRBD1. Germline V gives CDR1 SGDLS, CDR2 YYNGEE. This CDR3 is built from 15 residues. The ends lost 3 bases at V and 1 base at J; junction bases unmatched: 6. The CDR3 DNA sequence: TGTGCCAGCAGCGGCGTGGCAGGGGGCCAAGAGACCCAGTACTTC. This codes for CASSGVAGGQETQYF.

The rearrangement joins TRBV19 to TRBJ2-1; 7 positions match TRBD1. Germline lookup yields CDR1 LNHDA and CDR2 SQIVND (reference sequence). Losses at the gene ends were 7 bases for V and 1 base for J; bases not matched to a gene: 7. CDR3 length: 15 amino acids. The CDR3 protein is CASTGTVGSYNEQFF. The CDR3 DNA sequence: TGTGCCAGTACTGGGACAGTCGGGTCCTACAATGAGCAGTTCTTC.

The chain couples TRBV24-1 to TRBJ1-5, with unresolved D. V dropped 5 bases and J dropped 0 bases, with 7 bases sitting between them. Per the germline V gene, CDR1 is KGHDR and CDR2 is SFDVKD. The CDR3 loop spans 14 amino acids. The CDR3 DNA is TGTGCCACCAGTGGCGGGGATAGCAATCAGCCCCAGCATTTT. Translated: CATSGGDSNQPQHF.

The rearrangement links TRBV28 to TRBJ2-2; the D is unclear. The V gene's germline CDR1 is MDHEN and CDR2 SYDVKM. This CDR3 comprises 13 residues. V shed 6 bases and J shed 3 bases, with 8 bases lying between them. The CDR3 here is CASSRLDTGELFF. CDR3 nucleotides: TGTGCCAGCAGCAGGCTCGACACCGGGGAGCTGTTTTTT.

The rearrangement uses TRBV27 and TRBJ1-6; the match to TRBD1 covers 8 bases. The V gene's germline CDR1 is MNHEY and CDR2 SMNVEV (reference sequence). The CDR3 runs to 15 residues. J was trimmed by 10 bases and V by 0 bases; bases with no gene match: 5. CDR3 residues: CASSLSQGVISPLHF. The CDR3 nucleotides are TGTGCCAGCAGTTTATCACAGGGGGTTATATCACCCCTCCACTTT.

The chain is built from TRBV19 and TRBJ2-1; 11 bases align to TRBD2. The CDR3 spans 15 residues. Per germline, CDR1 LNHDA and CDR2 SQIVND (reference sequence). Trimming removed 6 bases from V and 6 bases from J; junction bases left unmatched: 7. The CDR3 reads CASSATSGSFNEQFF. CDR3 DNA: TGTGCCAGTAGCGCAACTAGCGGGAGTTTCAATGAGCAGTTCTTC.

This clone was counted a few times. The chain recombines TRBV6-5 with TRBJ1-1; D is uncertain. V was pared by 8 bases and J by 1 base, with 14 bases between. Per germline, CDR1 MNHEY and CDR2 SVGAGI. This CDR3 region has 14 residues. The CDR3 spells CASGRVGRNTEAFF. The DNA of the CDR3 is TGTGCCAGCGGACGGGTCGGGAGGAACACTGAAGCTTTCTTT.

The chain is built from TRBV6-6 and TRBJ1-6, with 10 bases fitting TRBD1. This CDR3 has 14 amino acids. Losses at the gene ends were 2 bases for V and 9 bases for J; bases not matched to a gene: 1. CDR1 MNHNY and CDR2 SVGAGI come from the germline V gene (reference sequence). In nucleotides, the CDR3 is TGTGCCAGCAGTTACGGACAGGGGGTTTCACCCCTCCACTTT. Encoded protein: CASSYGQGVSPLHF.

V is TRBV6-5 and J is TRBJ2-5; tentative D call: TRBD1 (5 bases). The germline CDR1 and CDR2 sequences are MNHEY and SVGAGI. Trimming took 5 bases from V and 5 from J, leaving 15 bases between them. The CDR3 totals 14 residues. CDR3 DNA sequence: TGTGCCAGCAGTCCCACCTGGACAAGGGAGACCCAGTACTTC. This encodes CASSPTWTRETQYF.

CDR3 amino acids: CASRGLAGSSYEQYV. The CDR3 region has the DNA TGTGCCAGCAGAGGCCTAGCGGGGAGCTCCTACGAGCAGTACGTC. This chain joins TRBV6-5 and TRBJ2-7; 9 bases map to TRBD2. Germline V gives CDR1 MNHEY, CDR2 SVGAGI. V dropped 6 bases and J dropped 0; count of bases not matched to a gene: 6. The CDR3 loop spans 15 amino acids.

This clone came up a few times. CDR3 coding DNA: TGCGCCAGCAGTGGCTATGGGGGGGATACGCAGTATTTT. Translated, it gives CASSGYGGDTQYF. V gene TRBV10-2 combines with J gene TRBJ2-3, with TRBD2 as a possible D gene (6 bases). CDR1 and CDR2 from the germline V gene are WSHSY and SAAADI. The CDR3 is 13 residues long. V dropped 4 bases and J dropped 6 bases, with 11 bases sitting between them.

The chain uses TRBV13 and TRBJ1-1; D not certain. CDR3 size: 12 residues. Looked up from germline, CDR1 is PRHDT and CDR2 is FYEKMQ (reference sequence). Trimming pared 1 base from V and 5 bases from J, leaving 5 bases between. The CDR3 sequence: CASSLAGTEAFF. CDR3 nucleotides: TGTGCCAGCAGCTTAGCGGGGACTGAAGCTTTCTTT.

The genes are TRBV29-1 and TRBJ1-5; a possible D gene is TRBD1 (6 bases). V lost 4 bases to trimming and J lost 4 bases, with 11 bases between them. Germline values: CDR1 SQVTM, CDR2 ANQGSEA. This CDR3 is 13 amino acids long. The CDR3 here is CSVGGGWNQPQHF. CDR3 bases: TGCAGCGTTGGGGGGGGCTGGAATCAGCCCCAGCATTTT.

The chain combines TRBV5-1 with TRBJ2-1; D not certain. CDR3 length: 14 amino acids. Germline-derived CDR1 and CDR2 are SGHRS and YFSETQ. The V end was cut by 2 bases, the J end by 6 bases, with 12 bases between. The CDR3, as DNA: TGCGCCAGCAGCTTTGGGCCTGTTTCCAATGAGCAGTTCTTC. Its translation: CASSFGPVSNEQFF.

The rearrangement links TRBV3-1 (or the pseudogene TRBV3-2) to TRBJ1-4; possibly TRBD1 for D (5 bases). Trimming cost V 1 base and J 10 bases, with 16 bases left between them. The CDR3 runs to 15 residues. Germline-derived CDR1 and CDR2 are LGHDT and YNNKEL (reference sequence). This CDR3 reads CASSQAPGTGGKLFF. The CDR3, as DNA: TGTGCCAGCAGCCAAGCCCCCGGGACTGGAGGAAAACTGTTTTTT.

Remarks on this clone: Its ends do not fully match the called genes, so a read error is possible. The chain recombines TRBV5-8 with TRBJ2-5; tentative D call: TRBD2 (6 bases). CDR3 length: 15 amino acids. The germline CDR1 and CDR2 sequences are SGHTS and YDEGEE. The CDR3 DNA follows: TGTGCCAGCAGCGGAGGGACCGCCGTTGGAGAGGCCCAGTACTTC. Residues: CASSGGTAVGEAQYF.

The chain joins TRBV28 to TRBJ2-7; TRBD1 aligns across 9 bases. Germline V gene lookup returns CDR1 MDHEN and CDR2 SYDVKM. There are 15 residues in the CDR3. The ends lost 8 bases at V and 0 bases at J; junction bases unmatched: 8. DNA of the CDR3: TGTGCCAGCCGGACAGGGGTAGCGTTCTCCTACGAGCAGTACTTC. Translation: CASRTGVAFSYEQYF.

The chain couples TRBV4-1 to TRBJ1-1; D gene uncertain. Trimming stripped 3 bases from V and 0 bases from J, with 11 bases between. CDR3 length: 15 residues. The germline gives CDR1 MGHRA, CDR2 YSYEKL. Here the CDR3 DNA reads TGCGCCAGCAGCCATGGAGGGTACATGAACACTGAAGCTTTCTTT. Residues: CASSHGGYMNTEAFF.

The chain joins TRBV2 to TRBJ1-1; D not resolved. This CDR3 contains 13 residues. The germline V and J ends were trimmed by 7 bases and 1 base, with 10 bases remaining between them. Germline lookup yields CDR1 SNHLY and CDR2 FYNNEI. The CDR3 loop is CASNGVGNTEAFF. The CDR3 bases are TGTGCCAGCAACGGGGTAGGGAACACTGAAGCTTTCTTT. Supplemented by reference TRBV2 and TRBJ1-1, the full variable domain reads EPEVTQTPSHQVTQMGQEVILRCVPISNHLYFYWYRQILGQKVEFLVSFYNNEISEKSEIFDDQFSVERPDGSNFTLKIRSTKLEDSAMYFCASNGVGNTEAFFGQGTRLTVV.

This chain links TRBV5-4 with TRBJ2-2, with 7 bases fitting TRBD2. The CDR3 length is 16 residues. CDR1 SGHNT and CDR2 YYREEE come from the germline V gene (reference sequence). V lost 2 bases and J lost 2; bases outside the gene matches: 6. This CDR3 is CASSLEAGPNTGELFF. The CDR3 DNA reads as TGTGCCAGCAGCTTAGAAGCGGGACCTAACACCGGGGAGCTGTTTTTT. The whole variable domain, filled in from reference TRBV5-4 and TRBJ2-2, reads ETGVTQSPTHLIKTRGQQVTLRCSSQSGHNTVSWYQQALGQGPQFIFQYYREEENGRGNFPPRFSGLQFPNYSSELNVNALELDDSALYLCASSLEAGPNTGELFFGEGSRLTVL.

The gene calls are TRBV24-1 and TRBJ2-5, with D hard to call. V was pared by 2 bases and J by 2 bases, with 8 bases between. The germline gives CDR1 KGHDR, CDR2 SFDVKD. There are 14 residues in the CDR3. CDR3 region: CATSDSRTQETQYF. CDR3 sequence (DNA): TGTGCCACCAGTGATTCCCGCACACAAGAGACCCAGTACTTC.

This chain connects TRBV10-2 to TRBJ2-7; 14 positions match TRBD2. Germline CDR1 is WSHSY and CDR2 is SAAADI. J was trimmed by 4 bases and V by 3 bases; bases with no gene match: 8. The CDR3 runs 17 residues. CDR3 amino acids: CASSDPGTSGSGYEQYF. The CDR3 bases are TGCGCCAGCAGTGACCCCGGGACTAGCGGGAGTGGGTACGAGCAGTACTTC.

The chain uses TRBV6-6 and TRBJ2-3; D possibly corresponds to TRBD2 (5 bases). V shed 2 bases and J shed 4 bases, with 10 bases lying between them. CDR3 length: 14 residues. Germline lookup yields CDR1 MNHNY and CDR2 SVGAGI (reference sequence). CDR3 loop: CASSYNLDSDTQYF. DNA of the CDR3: TGTGCCAGCAGTTACAACCTGGACTCAGATACGCAGTATTTT.

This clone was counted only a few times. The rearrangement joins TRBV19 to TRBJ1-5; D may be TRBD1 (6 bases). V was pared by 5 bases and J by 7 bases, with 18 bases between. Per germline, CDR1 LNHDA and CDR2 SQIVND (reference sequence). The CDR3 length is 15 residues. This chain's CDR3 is CASSHRDGQDQPQHF. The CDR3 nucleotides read TGTGCCAGTAGTCACAGGGATGGCCAGGACCAGCCCCAGCATTTT. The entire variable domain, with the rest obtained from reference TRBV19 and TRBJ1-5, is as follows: DGGITQSPKYLFRKEGQNVTLSCEQNLNHDAMYWYRQDPGQGLRLIYYSQIVNDFQKGDIAEGYSVSREKKESFPLTVTSAQKNPTAFYLCASSHRDGQDQPQHFGDGTRLSIL.

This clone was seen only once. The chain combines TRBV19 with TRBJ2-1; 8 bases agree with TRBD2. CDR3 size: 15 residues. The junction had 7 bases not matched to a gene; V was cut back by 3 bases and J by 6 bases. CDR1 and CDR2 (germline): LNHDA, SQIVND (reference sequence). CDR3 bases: TGTGCCAGTAGTATCAGAGCGGGAGTGGGCAATGAGCAGTTCTTC. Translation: CASSIRAGVGNEQFF.

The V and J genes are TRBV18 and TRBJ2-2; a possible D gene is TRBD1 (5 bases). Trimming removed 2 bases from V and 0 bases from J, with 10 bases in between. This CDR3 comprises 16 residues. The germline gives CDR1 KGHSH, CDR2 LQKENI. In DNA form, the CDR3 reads TGTGCCAGCTCACCAAATAGGGGCGCGAACACCGGGGAGCTGTTTTTT. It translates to CASSPNRGANTGELFF.